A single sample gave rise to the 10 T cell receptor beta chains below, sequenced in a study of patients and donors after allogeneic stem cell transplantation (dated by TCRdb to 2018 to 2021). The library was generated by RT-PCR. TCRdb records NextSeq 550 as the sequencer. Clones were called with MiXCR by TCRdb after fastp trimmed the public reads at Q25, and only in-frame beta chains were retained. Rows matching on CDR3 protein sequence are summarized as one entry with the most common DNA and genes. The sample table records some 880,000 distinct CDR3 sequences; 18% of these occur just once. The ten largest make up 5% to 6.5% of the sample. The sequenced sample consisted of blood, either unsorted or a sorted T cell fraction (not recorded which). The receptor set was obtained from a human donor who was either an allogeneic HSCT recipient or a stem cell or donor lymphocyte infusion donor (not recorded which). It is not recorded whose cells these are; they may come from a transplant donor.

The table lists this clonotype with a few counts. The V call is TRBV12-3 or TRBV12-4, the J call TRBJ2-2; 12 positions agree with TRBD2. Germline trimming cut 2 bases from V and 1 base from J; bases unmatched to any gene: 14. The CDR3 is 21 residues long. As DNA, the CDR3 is TGTGCCAGCAGTTTAAGGTTCCTACTGCTAGCGGGAGGGGGGAACACCGGGGAGCTGTTTTTT. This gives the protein CASSLRFLLLAGGGNTGELFF.

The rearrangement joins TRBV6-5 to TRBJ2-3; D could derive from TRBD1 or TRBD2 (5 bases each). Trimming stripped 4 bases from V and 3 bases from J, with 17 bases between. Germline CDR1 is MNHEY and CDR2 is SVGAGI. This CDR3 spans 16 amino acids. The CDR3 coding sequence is TGTGCCAGCAGTTTGTCCCTCGGGGACGGAACAGATACGCAGTATTTT. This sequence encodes CASSLSLGDGTDTQYF.

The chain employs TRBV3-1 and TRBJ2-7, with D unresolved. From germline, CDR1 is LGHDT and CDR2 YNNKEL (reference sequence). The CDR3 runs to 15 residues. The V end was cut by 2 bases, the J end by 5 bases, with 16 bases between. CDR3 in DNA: TGTGCCAGCAGCCAATTTCCCGTAAAAGGGAACGAGCAGTACTTC. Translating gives CASSQFPVKGNEQYF.

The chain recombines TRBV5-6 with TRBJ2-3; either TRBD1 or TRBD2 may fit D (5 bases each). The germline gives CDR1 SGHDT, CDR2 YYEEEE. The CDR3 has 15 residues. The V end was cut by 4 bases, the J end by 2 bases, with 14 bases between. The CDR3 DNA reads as TGTGCCAGCAGCGGGGGATGGAGCGACACAGATACGCAGTATTTT. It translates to CASSGGWSDTDTQYF.

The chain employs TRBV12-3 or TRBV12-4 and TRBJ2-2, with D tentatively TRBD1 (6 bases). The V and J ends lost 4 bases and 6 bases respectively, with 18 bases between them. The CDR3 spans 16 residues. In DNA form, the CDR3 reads TGTGCCAGCAGTTGGAAGGGGACAAGTTGGTCCGGGGAGCTGTTTTTT. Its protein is CASSWKGTSWSGELFF.

CDR3 region: CASSQGLAGRLDEQFF. The CDR3 coding sequence is TGTGCCAGCAGCCAGGGACTAGCGGGACGCTTAGATGAGCAGTTCTTC. The chain uses TRBV14 and TRBJ2-1; 13 bases align to TRBD2. Germline lookup yields CDR1 SGHDN and CDR2 FVKESK. The CDR3 is 16 amino acids. With 3 bases clipped from V and 8 bases from J, the junction kept 7 bases outside the gene matches.

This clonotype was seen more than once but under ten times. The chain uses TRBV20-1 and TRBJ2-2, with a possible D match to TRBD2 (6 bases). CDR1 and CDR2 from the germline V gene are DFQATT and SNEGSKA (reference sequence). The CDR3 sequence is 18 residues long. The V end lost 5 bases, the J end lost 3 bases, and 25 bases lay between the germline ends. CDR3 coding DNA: TGCAGTGCTCGGGACGTCTACGGGGGTAGCGGTGACACCGGGGAGCTGTTTTTT. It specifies CSARDVYGGSGDTGELFF.

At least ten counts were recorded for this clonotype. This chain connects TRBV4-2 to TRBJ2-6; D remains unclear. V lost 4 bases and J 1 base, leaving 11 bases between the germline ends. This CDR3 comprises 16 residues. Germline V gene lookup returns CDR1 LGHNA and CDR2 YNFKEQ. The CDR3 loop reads CASSPEVGSGANVLTF. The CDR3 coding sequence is TGTGCCAGCAGCCCGGAAGTGGGTTCTGGGGCCAACGTCCTGACTTTC.

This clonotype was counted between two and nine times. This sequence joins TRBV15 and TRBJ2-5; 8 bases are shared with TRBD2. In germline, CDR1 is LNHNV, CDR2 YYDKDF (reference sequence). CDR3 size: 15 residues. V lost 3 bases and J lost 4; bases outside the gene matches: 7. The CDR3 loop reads CATSRDTAGGETQYF. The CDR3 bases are TGTGCCACCAGCAGGGACACGGCGGGGGGAGAGACCCAGTACTTC.

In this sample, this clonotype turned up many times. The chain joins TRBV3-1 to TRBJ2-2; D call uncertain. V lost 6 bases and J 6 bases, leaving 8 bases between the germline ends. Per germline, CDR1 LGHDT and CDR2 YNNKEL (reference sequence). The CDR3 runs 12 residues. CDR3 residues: CASSRGSGELFF. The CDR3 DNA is TGTGCCAGCAGTCGAGGATCCGGGGAGCTGTTTTTT.